This T cell receptor beta chain was obtained from a study of blood T cell repertoires in COVID-19 (dated by TCRdb to the early 2020s). Background on the whole study: Samples covering the acute and convalescent phases of COVID-19 were provided by collaborators in the United States, Italy and Spain. The dataset comprised deeply sampled blood TCRbeta repertoires from subjects exposed to, actively infected with, or recovered from COVID-19. Where available, HLA class I and class II types were taken from metadata supplied by the sample provider and were not determined by assay-based typing. The prospective study material was composed of cDNA or gDNA derived from T cells, B-cell-depleted T cells, or PBMCs. The repertoires were released in a freely available public database intended as a resource for research on the immune response to SARS-CoV-2. Sample metadata almost always included a de-identified subject ID, COVID-19 status, age in years and sex. The samples were drawn from two sources: the first 160 participants of the ongoing ImmuneRACE study, and fewer than 1,500 subjects contributed by 6 global collaborators. General study outcomes and caveats: Clinical and demographic metadata were provided uncurated, with the amount varying by source and participant.

Enrolling through a virtual design, the prospective study's participants ranged in age from roughly 18 to 95 years and lived across some 22 United States geographic areas. Cohort assignment in the prospective study relied on participant-reported clinical history from a screening survey and a study questionnaire. Recovered participants in ImmuneRACE Cohort 3 were defined by two consecutive negative NP/OP PCR tests, clearance by a healthcare professional, or resolution of symptoms. Mobile phlebotomists in the prospective study collected whole blood, serum and a nasopharyngeal or oropharyngeal swab from every participant. Additional blood draws and questionnaires over a roughly two-month period could optionally be provided by prospective study participants. Before DNA extraction, blood samples from the prospective study were shipped at room temperature or frozen. Counted from cysteine to phenylalanine, this CDR3 has 13 amino acids. CDR3 DNA is the only sequence kept; it has 39 bases, read in frame from the first base.

As to this clone: Its antigen is not yet known. Per-base qualities were not stored, and no clone one base away is much larger.

The immunoSEQ Assay, a bias-controlled multiplex PCR, was used to amplify TCRbeta CDR3 regions from genomic DNA. As for the authors' bioinformatics: The number of nucleated cells in each sample was estimated by amplification of reference gene primers within the assay. Sequence reads were collapsed and filtered to measure the absolute abundance of every unique TCRbeta CDR3 rearrangement. For each sample, productive Simpson clonality was calculated by taking the square root of Simpson's diversity index across productive rearrangements. The immuneACCESS repertoire file appears here via TCRdb, limited to in-frame rearrangements. These files lack a portion of the clones; in checked studies, under half of the deficit traces to unresolved V genes, and the cause of the others is not known. V, J and clone size are taken as reported in that table, and D and trimming were inferred from the DNA itself. The sample yields nearly 250,000 clones; 86% were counted once. Roughly 2% of the sample lies in the top ten.

The rearrangement combines TRBV21-1 with TRBJ1-1; TRBD1, as called in the table, went unchecked against the DNA. TRBV21-1 is described as a pseudogene. What was sequenced was PBMCs or T cells enriched from blood (not recorded which). This TCR derives from a woman aged 45-65 years who had recovered from COVID-19. The base sequence is TGTGCCAGCAGCAATCAGGGGGCGCGGGGAGCTTTCTTT. It translates to CASSNQGARGAFF.